This T cell receptor (beta chain) was captured in a study of blood T cell repertoires in COVID-19 (dated by TCRdb to about 2020). Background for the entire study: Samples covering the acute and convalescent phases of COVID-19 were provided by collaborators in the United States, Italy and Spain. The sample metadata nearly always contained a de-identified subject ID, COVID-19 status, age in years and sex. HLA class I and class II types, where available, came from metadata supplied by the sample provider rather than from assay-based typing. The repertoires were released in a freely available public database meant as a resource for research on the immune response to SARS-CoV-2. Subjects who had been exposed to COVID-19, were actively infected with it, or had recovered from it provided the deeply sampled blood TCRbeta repertoires that made up the dataset. The prospective study material was composed of cDNA or gDNA derived from T cells, B-cell-depleted T cells, or PBMCs. Samples were obtained from the ongoing ImmuneRACE study (first 160 participants) and from some 1,300 subjects provided by 6 global collaborators.

On the study overall, not on this receptor specifically: How much clinical and demographic metadata was included differed by source and by participant, and the metadata was provided uncurated.

At one collaborating source in Seattle, patients were enrolled during active infection and were followed longitudinally through the course of disease. Each collaborating institution followed its own protocols to collect whole blood in K2EDTA tubes. For TCRbeta analysis, collaborators shipped samples in one of three forms: frozen whole blood, isolated PBMCs, or DNA extracted from either of those sample types. TCRbeta CDR3 regions were amplified from genomic DNA by means of the immunoSEQ Assay, a bias-controlled multiplex PCR. Per the authors' processing: The number of nucleated cells in each sample was estimated from the amplification of reference gene primers within the assay. To quantify the absolute abundance of each unique TCRbeta CDR3 rearrangement, sequence reads were collapsed and filtered. For each sample, productive Simpson clonality was calculated by taking the square root of Simpson's diversity index across productive rearrangements. Entries here come from immuneACCESS through TCRdb and include only in-frame sequences with V and J called. Some clones fail to appear in such tables; in the studies checked, an unresolved V gene covers under half of the shortfall, and the cause of the remainder is unknown. From that table come the V and J calls and clone size; the DNA was used to work out D and trimming. This sample has tens of thousands of clones in its table, and approximately 88% of those were observed once. The ten largest make up 4.5% to 5.5% of the sample.

As for this clone: There is no known antigen for this receptor. Germline is not matched at one junction end, which may reflect a read error.

The sequence was obtained from a man between 60 and 75 years old with COVID-19, enrolled during active disease. Material for sequencing was peripheral blood.

The nucleotides read TGCGCCAGCAGTGAGTCGACAGGGGGAGTGATCTTC. Its protein reads: CASSESTGGVIF. The chain is made from TRBV10-1 and TRBJ2-1, with 9 junctional bases fitting TRBD1. The CDR3 contains 12 residues, cysteine and phenylalanine counted. Only the CDR3 portion is preserved as DNA: 36 bases, with reading frame beginning at the first base. CDR1 and CDR2 are read off the germline V gene (reference sequence) as WNHNN and SYGVQD.